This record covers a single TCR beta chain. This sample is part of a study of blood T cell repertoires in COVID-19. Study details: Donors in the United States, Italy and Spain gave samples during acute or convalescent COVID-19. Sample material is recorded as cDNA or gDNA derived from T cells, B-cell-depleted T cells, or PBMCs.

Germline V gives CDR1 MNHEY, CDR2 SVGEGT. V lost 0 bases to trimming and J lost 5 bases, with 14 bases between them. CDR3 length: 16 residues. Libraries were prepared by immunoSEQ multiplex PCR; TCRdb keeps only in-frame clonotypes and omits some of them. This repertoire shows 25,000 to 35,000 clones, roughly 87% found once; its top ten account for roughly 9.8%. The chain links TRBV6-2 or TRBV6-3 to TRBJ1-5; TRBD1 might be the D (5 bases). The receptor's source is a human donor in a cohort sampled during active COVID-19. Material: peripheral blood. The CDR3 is CASSYSAGRAHQPQHF. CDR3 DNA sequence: TGTGCCAGCAGTTACTCGGCGGGGCGCGCCCATCAGCCCCAGCATTTT.